What follows are 9 T cell receptor beta chains derived from one specimen sequenced in a study of shared clonotypes between healthy human individuals. Sequenced by immunoSEQ multiplex PCR; TCRdb stores in-frame clones only, minus some. The sample includes 730,000 or so clones, approximately 79% of them seen just once. The sequenced sample consisted of memory CD4+ T cells sorted from blood. Regarding subset: CD45RA-negative fraction. All receptors derive from a young woman in good health.

The chain is built from TRBV2 and TRBJ2-5; TRBD1 matches 7 bases. CDR1 SNHLY and CDR2 FYNNEI come from the germline V gene. The ends lost 7 bases at V and 4 bases at J; junction bases unmatched: 6. This CDR3 region has 13 residues. The CDR3 loop is CASTQGQRETQYF. Here the CDR3 DNA reads TGTGCCAGCACCCAGGGACAGAGAGAGACCCAGTACTTC.

This clone was detected ten times or more. This chain uses TRBV29-1 with TRBJ2-5, with 9 bases fitting TRBD1. The length of the CDR3 is 13 residues. Germline trimming cut 3 bases from V and 7 bases from J; bases unmatched to any gene: 6. Germline CDR1 and CDR2: SQVTM and ANQGSEA. CDR3 protein: CSVEDGQGTTQYF. The CDR3 region has the DNA TGCAGCGTTGAGGACGGACAGGGGACGACCCAGTACTTC.

The gene calls are TRBV2 and TRBJ1-4; no definite D call. CDR1 and CDR2 from the germline V gene are SNHLY and FYNNEI. This CDR3 region has 12 residues. Trimming removed 6 bases at V and 7 bases at J, with 9 bases between. CDR3: CASRGGGEKLFF. In nucleotides, the CDR3 is TGTGCCAGCAGGGGCGGTGGTGAAAAACTGTTTTTT.

As concerns this clone: Other DNA sequences within the sample encode an identical CDR3. The CDR3 region is CASSSARTANTGELFF. CDR3 coding DNA: TGTGCCAGCAGCTCCGCTAGGACAGCGAACACCGGGGAGCTGTTTTTT. The J gene is TRBJ2-2, the V gene TRBV11-2; the D gene is possibly TRBD1 (6 bases). Deletions cut 4 bases from V and 0 bases from J, with 12 bases between. The CDR3 runs to 16 residues. CDR1 and CDR2 (germline): SGHAT, FQNNGV.

The chain employs TRBV27 and TRBJ2-2; the D is unclear. V lost 5 bases and J lost 5, with 12 bases in between. CDR1 is MNHEY and CDR2 is SMNVEV in the germline V gene (reference sequence). The CDR3 loop spans 14 amino acids. This chain's CDR3 is CASSLAQATGELFF. As DNA, the CDR3 is TGTGCCAGCAGTCTCGCGCAGGCGACCGGGGAGCTGTTTTTT.

The chain combines TRBV9 with TRBJ2-5, with D possibly being TRBD2 (6 bases). The last part of the DNA fits TRBJ2-7 better; the J call may be wrong. Germline values: CDR1 SGDLS, CDR2 YYNGEE. The CDR3 loop spans 14 amino acids. CDR3 nucleotide sequence: TGTGCCAGCAGCTACCGGGGGACCCCTTACGAGCAGTACTTC. Translating gives CASSYRGTPYEQYF.

V and J are TRBV28 and TRBJ2-2; D is perhaps TRBD1 (6 bases). With 5 bases removed from V and 0 bases from J, the gap between germline ends came to 16 bases. The CDR3 has 17 residues. The germline gives CDR1 MDHEN, CDR2 SYDVKM. CDR3 coding DNA: TGTGCCAGCAGTCCCGCCTGGGCAGGGGCGAACACCGGGGAGCTGTTTTTT. Protein: CASSPAWAGANTGELFF.

The chain recombines TRBV18 with TRBJ2-1, with TRBD2 matching 11 bases. V shed 8 bases, J shed 7 bases, and the junction held 10 bases outside the gene matches. Germline V lookup: CDR1 KGHSH, CDR2 LQKENI. The CDR3 length is 15 residues. CDR3 region: CASKIAGGSRNEQFF. The CDR3 coding sequence is TGTGCCAGCAAAATAGCGGGAGGGTCTCGTAATGAGCAGTTCTTC.

The rearrangement joins TRBV28 to TRBJ1-3, with 9 bases fitting TRBD1. Trimming cost V 7 bases and J 7 bases; bases outside gene matches: 23. From germline, CDR1 is MDHEN and CDR2 SYDVKM. CDR3 length equals 19 residues. CDR3 region: CASTAISPGQGVKGNTIYF. CDR3 coding DNA: TGTGCCAGCACCGCCATTTCTCCGGGACAGGGCGTTAAAGGGAACACCATATATTTT.